One and the same sample provided the 18 T cell receptor beta chains below, sequenced in a study of breast tumors, draining lymph nodes, adjacent tissues. Axillary draining lymph nodes of breast cancer patients supplied the node samples. TCRdb re-analysed the multiplex PCR reads in MiXCR, keeping a single row per CDR3 protein. The repertoire holds 130,000 or so distinct CDR3 sequences, over 25% seen once, with around 2.3% in the top ten. Specimen: axillary lymph node tissue. The origin of the receptors is a female donor with breast cancer. Some clones in this sample may be carry-over from other donors' samples.

There are many counts of this clonotype. One end of the junction is discordant with germline, which a read error may explain. The gene calls are TRBV7-9 and TRBJ1-2; 9 bases line up with TRBD1. Germline V gene sequence: CDR1 SEHNR, CDR2 FQNEAQ (reference sequence). The CDR3 consists of 15 residues. The CDR3 DNA sequence: TGTGCCAGCAGCTTAGTTGACAGGGGGGGATACGGCTACCCCTTC. Its protein product is CASSLVDRGGYGYPF.

Concerning this clonotype itself: The junction differs from germline at one of its ends, possibly a read error. V and J are TRBV19 and TRBJ2-6; 7 nucleotides match TRBD2. This CDR3 region has 16 residues. Germline V CDR1 and CDR2: LNHDA, SQIVND (reference sequence). The CDR3 sequence is CASSIGGSSGANVLAF. The CDR3 nucleotides read TGTGCCAGTAGTATCGGCGGGAGCTCTGGGGCCAACGTCCTGGCTTTC.

This clonotype was counted ten times or more. This chain's CDR3 is CASSYRAEDGYTF. The CDR3 nucleotides are TGTGCCAGCAGTTACCGGGCAGAAGATGGCTACACCTTC. The chain couples TRBV6-2 or TRBV6-3 to TRBJ1-2; D is ambiguous. CDR3 length equals 13 residues. The germline V and J ends were trimmed by 2 bases and 6 bases, with 10 bases remaining between them. Germline V gives CDR1 MNHEY, CDR2 SVGEGT.

This clonotype was seen many times. The J gene is TRBJ2-1, the V gene TRBV12-3 or TRBV12-4, with 12 bases identical to TRBD2. The CDR3 length is 15 residues. Trimming at V came to 5 bases and at J to 9 bases, leaving 8 bases not matched to a gene. The CDR3 here is CASSAASGGAVEQFF. The CDR3 region has the DNA TGTGCCAGCAGTGCGGCTAGCGGGGGGGCGGTTGAGCAGTTCTTC.

This clonotype appeared many times. The chain links TRBV20-1 to TRBJ2-3; 8 bases fit TRBD2. The CDR3 runs 13 residues. Germline CDR1 reads DFQATT; CDR2 reads SNEGSKA (reference sequence). Trimming at V came to 4 bases and at J to 1 base, leaving 1 base not matched to a gene. The CDR3 loop reads CSATAGGTDTQYF. The DNA of the CDR3 is TGCAGTGCTACAGCGGGGGGCACAGATACGCAGTATTTT.

At least ten counts were recorded for this clonotype. This rearrangement joins TRBV5-1 to TRBJ2-3; D uncertain. CDR3 length: 15 amino acids. V was shortened by 2 bases and J by 0 bases, with 10 bases between the two germline ends. CDR1 SGHRS and CDR2 YFSETQ come from the germline V gene. The DNA of the CDR3 is TGCGCCAGCAGCTTAAGGACGGTGAGCACAGATACGCAGTATTTT. As protein: CASSLRTVSTDTQYF.

The J gene is TRBJ2-7, the V gene TRBV15; 11 bases are a match to TRBD1. V was pared by 3 bases and J by 0 bases, with 4 bases of the junction left unmatched. Germline V lookup: CDR1 LNHNV, CDR2 YYDKDF (reference sequence). The CDR3 contains 16 residues. The CDR3 nucleotides read TGTGCCACCAGCAGCTTGGGGACAGGGGGCTCCTACGAGCAGTACTTC. Translated: CATSSLGTGGSYEQYF.

This clonotype occurred many times. The CDR3 DNA reads TGTGCCAGCAGCTTCCGTGAAAAACTGTTTTTT. Protein product: CASSFREKLFF. This chain links TRBV5-6 with TRBJ1-4; D gene uncertain. This CDR3 is 11 amino acids long. V shed 2 bases and J shed 7 bases, with 3 bases lying between them. Germline V gene data show CDR1 as SGHDT and CDR2 as YYEEEE.

This clonotype occurred many times. The rearrangement links TRBV6-6 to TRBJ2-3, with TRBD2 matching 13 bases. There are 15 residues in the CDR3. Germline CDR1 and CDR2: MNHNY and SVGAGI (reference sequence). V gave up 4 bases and J gave up 4 bases; unmatched junction bases: 2. The CDR3 loop reads CASSSTSGGADTQYF. CDR3 nucleotides: TGTGCCAGCAGTTCTACTAGCGGGGGGGCAGATACGCAGTATTTT.

This clonotype was found many times. The chain employs TRBV4-1 and TRBJ2-3; D is unclear. This CDR3 contains 17 residues. CDR1 and CDR2 from the germline V gene are MGHRA and YSYEKL. Trimming removed 0 bases at V and 4 bases at J, with 17 bases between. CDR3 nucleotides: TGCGCCAGCAGCCAAGATAAGCCAGGCGTTCGGGCAGATACGCAGTATTTT. Translation: CASSQDKPGVRADTQYF.

This clonotype has ten or more counts. The V gene is TRBV9, the J gene TRBJ2-3; 9 bases align to TRBD1. Germline CDR1 and CDR2: SGDLS and YYNGEE. Trimming at V came to 4 bases and at J to 4 bases, leaving 7 bases not matched to a gene. The CDR3 has 15 residues. CDR3 protein: CASSQGQGAPDTQYF. In DNA, the CDR3 is TGTGCCAGCAGCCAGGGACAGGGAGCACCAGATACGCAGTATTTT.

V usage is TRBV11-3 and J usage is TRBJ1-4; the D gene is possibly TRBD1 (5 bases). CDR3 length: 15 residues. V lost 5 bases and J 7 bases, leaving 17 bases between the germline ends. Germline V gene data show CDR1 as SGHNT and CDR2 as YENEEA. This CDR3 reads CASSVRGAGGEKLFF. In DNA form, the CDR3 reads TGTGCCAGCAGCGTGCGAGGGGCGGGAGGTGAAAAACTGTTTTTT.

This clonotype was counted ten times or more. The chain links TRBV5-6 to TRBJ1-6; D remains unclear. Germline values: CDR1 SGHDT, CDR2 YYEEEE. The CDR3 is made up of 19 amino acids. With 0 bases removed from V and 5 bases from J, the gap between germline ends came to 21 bases. The CDR3 reads CASSLVGETFLMDNSPLHF. CDR3 sequence (DNA): TGTGCCAGCAGCTTGGTCGGGGAAACCTTCTTAATGGATAATTCACCCCTCCACTTT.

In its sample, this clonotype was seen a few times. A much bigger clone sits one base away, suggesting this may be a read error. This rearrangement joins TRBV5-6 to TRBJ2-7; no reliable D call. The V end lost 4 bases, the J end lost 0 bases, and 14 bases lay between the germline ends. The germline V gene encodes CDR1 SGHDT and CDR2 YYEEEE. There are 15 residues in the CDR3. DNA for the CDR3: TGTGCCAGCAGCCCGCTTTCAGCGATCTCCTACGAGCAGTACTTC. The encoded protein is CASSPLSAISYEQYF.

With regard to this clonotype: A single base separates this from a much larger clone, so it may be a read error. The chain has TRBV6-6 and TRBJ2-7; a weak D match, TRBD1 (5 bases). Germline CDR1 reads MNHNY; CDR2 reads SVGAGI (reference sequence). Trimming shortened V by 5 bases and J by 3 bases, and 14 bases separated the two germline ends. The CDR3 runs to 14 residues. The CDR3 sequence: CASSQGKRIYEQYF. CDR3 nucleotide sequence: TGTGCCAGCAGTCAGGGCAAGAGGATCTACGAGCAGTACTTC.

This clonotype was seen a few times. The chain carries TRBV5-5 and TRBJ2-7; no firm D call. Germline loops: CDR1 SGHKS, CDR2 YYEKEE (reference sequence). The CDR3 loop spans 13 amino acids. Trimming left V 0 bases short and J 3 bases short, with 7 bases between. CDR3 nucleotides: TGTGCCAGCAGCTTGGCCTGGGACTACGAGCAGTACTTC. As protein: CASSLAWDYEQYF. The variable domain in full, with the rest retrieved from reference TRBV5-5 and TRBJ2-7, is DAGVTQSPTHLIKTRGQQVTLRCSPISGHKSVSWYQQVLGQGPQFIFQYYEKEERGRGNFPDRFSARQFPNYSSELNVNALLLGDSALYLCASSLAWDYEQYFGPGTRLTVT.

This clonotype was counted ten times or more. This chain uses TRBV20-1 with TRBJ1-4; D unresolved. The germline gives CDR1 DFQATT, CDR2 SNEGSKA (reference sequence). The V gene lost 3 bases and the J gene lost 6 bases, with 11 bases spanning the gap. The CDR3 is 13 residues long. CDR3 loop: CSASNNLHEKLFF. Written as DNA, the CDR3 is TGCAGTGCTAGTAACAACCTGCATGAAAAACTGTTTTTT.

Concerning this clonotype: The junction and the germline gene differ at one end; a read error may be behind it. The J gene is TRBJ2-5, the V gene TRBV11-2; D is undetermined. Germline assignment: CDR1 SGHAT and CDR2 FQNNGV. This CDR3 spans 13 amino acids. CDR3 loop: CASNLVWGETQYF. The CDR3 nucleotides are TGTGCCAGCAACTTAGTGTGGGGAGAGACCCAGTACTTC.